The clone carrying this T cell receptor (beta chain) showed up many times. Its antigen is as yet unknown. V was cut by 5 bases and J by 11 bases, with 18 bases left in between. CDR3 length: 14 amino acids. The data stem from a study of T cells in Graves' hyperthyroidism and ophthalmopathy. Ophthalmopathy patients all had a Clinical Activity Score of at least 3, a NOSPECS grade of at least 4 and disease under 3 months old. Amplified regions were TCR beta CDR3 sequences from RNA transcripts. The HTBI set primed first-round TCR CDR3 RT-PCR. Each CDR3 protein is one row after TCRdb ran MiXCR on the multiplex PCR reads. The sample lists some 570,000 distinct CDR3 sequences, 13% to 15% seen once, with roughly 7% in the top ten. Study observations and caveats: Clonotypes that were expanded in thyroid above 0.001 mostly appeared in blood too.

The source is a woman under 30 with Graves' ophthalmopathy. The chain joins TRBV12-3 or TRBV12-4 to TRBJ2-2, with unresolved D. The sequenced material came from blood. The CDR3 DNA reads as TGTGCCAGCAGTCCTAACCGGACCTGGGGTGAGCTGTTTTTT. Its protein product is CASSPNRTWGELFF.